The sequence of this TCR beta chain was determined in a study of beta chain features in type 1 diabetes. The study reverse transcribed the entire isolated RNA, so it sequenced expressed TCRB transcripts. Approximately 3.6 million reads, on average, came from each naive, central memory and regulatory T cell sample. Assay used: immunoSEQ multiplex PCR; TCRdb lists only in-frame clones, some missing. The sample has hundreds of thousands of clones, roughly an eighth seen once. V was shortened by 0 bases and J by 4 bases, with 1 base between the two germline ends. The CDR3 is 11 amino acids. Overall study results and limits: All four CD4+ subsets of Type 1 diabetes patients contained TCRB CDR3s that were moderately but significantly shorter.

This clone turned up a few times. Its antigen remains unknown. Input material: naive CD4+ T cells from blood. The chain is built from TRBV5-3 and TRBJ2-5; D remains unclear. TRBV5-3 is sorted into the ORF group, with uncertain function. The sequence derives from a man younger than 35 with type 1 diabetes. CDR3 sequence: CARSLGETQYF. CDR3 nucleotide sequence: TGTGCCAGAAGCTTGGGAGAGACCCAGTACTTC.